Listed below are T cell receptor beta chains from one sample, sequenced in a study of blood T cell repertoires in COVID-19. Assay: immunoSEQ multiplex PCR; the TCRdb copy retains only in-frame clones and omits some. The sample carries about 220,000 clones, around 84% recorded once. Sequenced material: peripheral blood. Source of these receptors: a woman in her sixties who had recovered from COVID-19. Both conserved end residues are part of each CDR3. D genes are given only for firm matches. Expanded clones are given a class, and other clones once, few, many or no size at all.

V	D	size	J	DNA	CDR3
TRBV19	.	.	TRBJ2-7	TGTGCCAGTAGTATTCGGTTCGGGCAGGGCACCTACGAGCAGTACTTC	CASSIRFGQGTYEQYF
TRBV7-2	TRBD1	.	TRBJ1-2	TGTGCCAGCAGCCCAACGGGACAGGGGGCCTATGGCTACACCTTC	CASSPTGQGAYGYTF
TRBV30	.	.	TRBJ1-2	TGTGCCTGGAGCTACCGGGACTATGGCTACACCTTC	CAWSYRDYGYTF
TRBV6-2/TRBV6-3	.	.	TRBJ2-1	TGTGCCAGCAGTTACCCTCCTAGGAGGGACAATGAGCAGTTCTTC	CASSYPPRRDNEQFF
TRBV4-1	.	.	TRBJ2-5	TGCGCCAGCAGCCGATTAGGGGGAGAGACCCAGTACTTC	CASSRLGGETQYF
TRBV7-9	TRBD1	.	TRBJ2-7	TGTGCCAGCAGCCCGGGACAGGGGGCAATAAACGAGCAGTACTTC	CASSPGQGAINEQYF
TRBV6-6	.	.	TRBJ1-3	TGTGCCAGCCGTAGGGAGAGCTCTGGAAACACCATATATTTT	CASRRESSGNTIYF
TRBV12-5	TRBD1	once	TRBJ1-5	TGTGCTAGTGGAGGGGGACAGGGGGCATGGAGCAATCAGCCCCAGCATTTT	CASGGGQGAWSNQPQHF
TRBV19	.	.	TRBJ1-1	TGTGCCAGTAGTCTTGGGGCGGCTATTACAGCTGAAGCTTTCTTT	CASSLGAAITAEAFF
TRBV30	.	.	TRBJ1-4	TGTGCCTGGAGTGACAGGGCTCCTGAAAAACTGTTTTTT	CAWSDRAPEKLFF
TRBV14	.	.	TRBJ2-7	TGTGCCAGCAGCCTAAAGGGAGTAGCGCCATTGGGGTCCTACGAGCAGTACTTC	CASSLKGVAPLGSYEQYF
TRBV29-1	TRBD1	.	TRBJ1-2	TGCAGCGTCGAAACCGGGACAGGGGCGGATGGCTACACCTTC	CSVETGTGADGYTF
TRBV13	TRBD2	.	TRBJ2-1	TGTGCCAGCAGGCTTGGCGGGGGGGTCTACAATGAGCAGTTCTTC	CASRLGGGVYNEQFF
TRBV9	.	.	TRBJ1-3	TGTGCCAGCAGCGTAATGGCAGGCAACTCTGGAAACACCATATATTTT	CASSVMAGNSGNTIYF
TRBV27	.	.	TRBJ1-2	TGTGCCAGCAGTCCAGGGGACCGAGGCTACACCTTC	CASSPGDRGYTF
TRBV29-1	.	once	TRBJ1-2	TGCAGCGTGGGGGGGACCAGGGATTTAGCTAACTATGGCTACACCTTC	CSVGGTRDLANYGYTF
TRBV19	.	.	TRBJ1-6	TGTGCCAGTAGTCCCGGACCGGGGGCCCTCCACTTT	CASSPGPGALHF
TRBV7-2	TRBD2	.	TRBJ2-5	TGTGCCAGCACCCCAGCGGGGGGGAGGGAGACCCAGTACTTC	CASTPAGGRETQYF
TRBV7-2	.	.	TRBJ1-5	TGTGCCAGCAATTTTCCGGGACAGCCCCAGCATTTT	CASNFPGQPQHF
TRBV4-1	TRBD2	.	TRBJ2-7	TGCGCCAGCAGCGGACCTAGCGGGGGCTCCTACGAGCAGTACTTC	CASSGPSGGSYEQYF
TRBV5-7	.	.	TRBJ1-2	TGTGCCAGCAGCTTCTATCGACCAGGGCGGCATGGCTACACCTTC	CASSFYRPGRHGYTF
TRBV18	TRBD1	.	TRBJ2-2	TGTGCCAGCTCACCAACGACAGGGGGCGATTTCGGGGAGCTGTTTTTT	CASSPTTGGDFGELFF
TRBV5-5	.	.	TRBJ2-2	TGTGCCAGCAACACTCGGACAGAATACACCGGGGAGCTGTTTTTT	CASNTRTEYTGELFF
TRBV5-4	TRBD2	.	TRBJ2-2	TGTGCCAGCAGCTTGCGTCAGCGGGGGGGACTAAACACCGGGGAGCTGTTTTTT	CASSLRQRGGLNTGELFF
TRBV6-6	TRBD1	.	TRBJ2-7	TGTGCCAGCAGTTCGCCCGAACAGGGGGAGAGCTACGAGCAGTACTTC	CASSSPEQGESYEQYF
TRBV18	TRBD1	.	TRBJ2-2	TGTGCCAGCTCACCAAGGCAGGGGGCTTACACCGGGGAGCTGTTTTTT	CASSPRQGAYTGELFF
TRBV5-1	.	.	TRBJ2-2	TGCGCCAGCAGCTCGTCCGGGGGGAACACCGGGGAGCTGTTTTTT	CASSSSGGNTGELFF
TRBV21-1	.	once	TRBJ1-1	TGTGCCAGCAGCAATCCCCAAGGGGTTGAAGCTTTCTTT	CASSNPQGVEAFF
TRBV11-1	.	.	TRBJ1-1	TGTGCCAGCAGCTTGGGAGAGAGGACTGAAGCTTTCTTT	CASSLGERTEAFF
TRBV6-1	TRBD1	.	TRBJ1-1	TGTGCCAGCAGTGACAGGGGGGTTGGTGAAGCTTTCTTT	CASSDRGVGEAFF
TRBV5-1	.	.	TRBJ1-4	TGCGCCAGCAGCTTGGTGACGGGGTCTAATGAAAAACTGTTTTTT	CASSLVTGSNEKLFF
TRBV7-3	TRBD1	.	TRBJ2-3	TGTGCCAGCAGCTTCGGGACAGGGGGCGAAGATACGCAGTATTTT	CASSFGTGGEDTQYF
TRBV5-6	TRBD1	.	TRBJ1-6	TGTGCCAGCAGCTCTAGACAGGGCAATTCACCCCTCCACTTT	CASSSRQGNSPLHF
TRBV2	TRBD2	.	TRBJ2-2	TGTGCCAGCAGCGACGGACTAGCGAACACCGGGGAGCTGTTTTTT	CASSDGLANTGELFF
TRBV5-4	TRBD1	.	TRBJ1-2	TGTGCCAGCAGCTCCACCGGACAGGGTGGCTATGGCTACACCTTC	CASSSTGQGGYGYTF
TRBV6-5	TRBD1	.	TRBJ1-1	TGTGCCAGCAGTTCCTACCGACAGGGGAAAACTTTCTTT	CASSSYRQGKTFF
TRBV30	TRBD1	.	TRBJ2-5	TGTGCCTGGAGTCCAGGGGGCCCGGAGACCCAGTACTTC	CAWSPGGPETQYF
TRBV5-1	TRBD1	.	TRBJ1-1	TGCGCCAGCAGCCGACAGGGGGTGGGCACTGAAGCTTTCTTT	CASSRQGVGTEAFF
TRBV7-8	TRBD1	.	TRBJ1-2	TGTGCCAGCAGCCTAGGACAGGGCACTGACTATGGCTACACCTTC	CASSLGQGTDYGYTF
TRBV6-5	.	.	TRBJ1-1	TGTGCCAGCACCAGGGGGAACACTGAAGCTTTCTTT	CASTRGNTEAFF
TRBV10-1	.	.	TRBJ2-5	TGCGCCAGCAGTGAGTCGGTAGCGACAACCCAGTACTTC	CASSESVATTQYF
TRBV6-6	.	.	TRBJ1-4	TGTGCCAGCAGTACCCCGACGGCAGGGAGGGATGAAAAACTGTTTTTT	CASSTPTAGRDEKLFF
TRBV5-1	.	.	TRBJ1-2	TGCGCCAGCAGCTTGGGAATGCAGGCCTATGGCTACACCTTC	CASSLGMQAYGYTF
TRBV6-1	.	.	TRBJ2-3	TGTGCCAGCAGTGAAGAACTCAGGGGCGGGGATACGCAGTATTTT	CASSEELRGGDTQYF
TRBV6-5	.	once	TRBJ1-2	TGTGCCAGCATAGTAGGACAGAGTAACTATGGCTACACCTTC	CASIVGQSNYGYTF